This T cell receptor (beta chain) emerged from a study of T cells after yellow fever vaccination. Study overall: For low cell numbers, libraries were made with SMART-Seq v4 Ultra Low Input.

The table lists this clonotype with many counts. Its antigen is still unknown. The TCR cDNA carried a universal primer site and UMIs from 5'RACE template switching. TCRdb re-called the 5' RACE reads with MiXCR, one entry per CDR3 protein. This table has 250,000 to 400,000 distinct CDR3 sequences, 3.5% to 5% appearing once. CDR1 is MNHEY, CDR2 SVGAGI, per germline. Trimming took 2 bases from V and 4 from J, leaving 12 bases between them. The CDR3 length is 14 residues. Whole-study results and caveats: Abundant contaminating clonotypes from the bulk population could appear in FACS-sorted repertoires. It was a weaker secondary response, yet one that peaked faster, at day 5 versus 15.

The V and J genes are TRBV6-5 and TRBJ2-7, with D possibly matching TRBD1 (6 bases). The clonotype originates from a man in his late teens or twenties who received the YFV17D yellow fever vaccine. This sample comprised PBMCs, obtained 15 days after the yellow fever booster vaccination. In DNA, the CDR3 is TGTGCCAGCAGTTACGACAGGCTGTTTTACGAGCAGTACTTC. This encodes CASSYDRLFYEQYF.